These 14 T cell receptor beta chains share one sample of origin, sequenced in a study of cytomegalovirus exposure and HLA in healthy donors. Researchers ran the PCR with 60 Vbeta and 13 Jbeta primers. Repertoires were generated with immunoSEQ multiplex PCR, while TCRdb's copy carries only in-frame clones and drops some. The repertoire holds about 110,000 clones, with about two thirds as singletons. Source material: PBMCs. The origin of the receptors is a boy aged 5-17 years in good health and CMV-seronegative.

The chain uses TRBV27 and TRBJ2-1, with 9 bases aligning to TRBD1. The CDR3 contains 14 residues. The germline V gene encodes CDR1 MNHEY and CDR2 SMNVEV (reference sequence). With V trimmed by 8 bases and J by 4 bases, 6 bases remained unmatched. CDR3 DNA: TGTGCCAGCGAGACAGGGGGGAGGTACAATGAGCAGTTCTTC. Protein sequence: CASETGGRYNEQFF.

This clone was found once. The V gene is TRBV7-9, the J gene TRBJ1-2; 9 nucleotides agree with TRBD1. The ends lost 6 bases at V and 4 bases at J; junction bases unmatched: 3. Germline loops: CDR1 SEHNR, CDR2 FQNEAQ (reference sequence). CDR3 length: 13 amino acids. CDR3 loop: CASRRGQGYGYTF. CDR3 bases: TGTGCCAGCAGACGGGGACAGGGCTATGGCTACACCTTC.

CDR3 loop: CASSATGAAYGYTF. The CDR3 DNA follows: TGTGCCAGCAGTGCCACAGGGGCGGCCTATGGCTACACCTTC. The chain uses TRBV6-4 and TRBJ1-2; TRBD1 agrees at 7 bases. There are 14 residues in the CDR3. Germline V gives CDR1 MRHNA, CDR2 SNTAGT. J lost 4 bases, V lost 4 bases, and 6 bases had no gene match.

The rearrangement joins TRBV28 to TRBJ2-7, with 9 bases fitting TRBD1. Germline CDR1 is MDHEN and CDR2 is SYDVKM. CDR3 length equals 12 residues. V gave up 6 bases and J gave up 7 bases; unmatched junction bases: 4. The DNA for the CDR3 is TGTGCCAGCAGAGGACAGGGGAGGGAGCAGTACTTC. The encoded protein is CASRGQGREQYF.

The chain combines TRBV27 with TRBJ2-1, with 12 bases that match TRBD2. This CDR3 is built from 18 residues. Trimming at V came to 5 bases and at J to 3 bases, leaving 11 bases not matched to a gene. The germline V gene encodes CDR1 MNHEY and CDR2 SMNVEV (reference sequence). CDR3 amino acids: CASSPMTSGGGNYNEQFF. The CDR3, as DNA: TGTGCCAGCAGTCCCATGACTAGCGGGGGAGGGAACTACAATGAGCAGTTCTTC.

This clone was counted a few times. The rearrangement links TRBV19 to TRBJ2-4; TRBD2 is a possible D gene (5 bases). Germline V gives CDR1 LNHDA, CDR2 SQIVND (reference sequence). The CDR3 sequence is 15 residues long. The ends were cut back, 3 bases at V and 1 base at J, with 10 bases in the middle. The CDR3 sequence: CASSILGEAKNIQYF. The CDR3 bases are TGTGCCAGTAGTATTTTGGGAGAGGCCAAAAACATTCAGTACTTC. Full variable domain (rest looked up from reference TRBV19 and TRBJ2-4): DGGITQSPKYLFRKEGQNVTLSCEQNLNHDAMYWYRQDPGQGLRLIYYSQIVNDFQKGDIAEGYSVSREKKESFPLTVTSAQKNPTAFYLCASSILGEAKNIQYFGAGTRLSVL.

This chain links TRBV28 with TRBJ2-7; TRBD1 might be the D (6 bases). CDR1 and CDR2 from the germline V gene are MDHEN and SYDVKM. Trimming left V 2 bases short and J 4 bases short, with 12 bases between. The CDR3 consists of 14 residues. The CDR3 reads CASSLTGIGYEQYF. As DNA, the CDR3 is TGTGCCAGCAGTTTAACAGGGATCGGTTACGAGCAGTACTTC.

The rearrangement uses TRBV7-3 and TRBJ2-3; 14 positions agree with TRBD2. Germline V gene sequence: CDR1 SGHTA, CDR2 FQGTGA. This CDR3 is built from 17 residues. V lost 5 bases and J lost 2; bases outside the gene matches: 6. The CDR3 DNA follows: TGTGCCAGCAGCCCGGGGACTAGCGGGGGTTTCACAGATACGCAGTATTTT. It codes for CASSPGTSGGFTDTQYF.

The chain carries TRBV5-4 and TRBJ1-3, with 7 nucleotides matching TRBD1. The CDR3 sequence is 15 residues long. V lost 4 bases and J lost 0; bases outside the gene matches: 4. Per the germline V gene, CDR1 is SGHNT and CDR2 is YYREEE (reference sequence). CDR3 DNA: TGTGCCAGCAGCAGGACAGGAGGCTCTGGAAACACCATATATTTT. This encodes CASSRTGGSGNTIYF.

This chain joins TRBV2 and TRBJ2-3, with a weak D call TRBD2 (6 bases). Per the germline V gene, CDR1 is SNHLY and CDR2 is FYNNEI. V dropped 4 bases and J dropped 4 bases, with 9 bases sitting between them. The CDR3 runs to 13 residues. Here the CDR3 DNA reads TGTGCCAGCAGTGGGGGAGGCCCAGATACGCAGTATTTT. It specifies CASSGGGPDTQYF.

This rearrangement joins TRBV7-9 to TRBJ2-7, with 11 bases identical to TRBD2. V shed 5 bases, J shed 2 bases, and the junction held 5 bases outside the gene matches. Germline CDR1 is SEHNR and CDR2 is FQNEAQ (reference sequence). This CDR3 is 15 amino acids long. The DNA for the CDR3 is TGTGCCAGCAGCCCGCTAGCGGGGGGCGCCTACGAGCAGTACTTC. Encoded protein: CASSPLAGGAYEQYF.

This rearrangement joins TRBV6-5 to TRBJ2-3; TRBD2 agrees at 13 bases. This CDR3 comprises 15 residues. In germline, CDR1 is MNHEY, CDR2 SVGAGI. Losses at the gene ends were 5 bases for V and 3 bases for J; bases not matched to a gene: 2. CDR3 amino acids: CASSQLAGGTDTQYF. CDR3 DNA: TGTGCCAGCAGTCAACTAGCGGGGGGGACAGATACGCAGTATTTT.

The gene calls are TRBV13 and TRBJ2-3; D perhaps matches TRBD2 (7 bases). V lost 5 bases, J lost 4 bases, and 13 bases lay in between. From germline, CDR1 is PRHDT and CDR2 FYEKMQ (reference sequence). This CDR3 contains 14 residues. CDR3 loop: CASSVDSGADTQYF. The CDR3 DNA reads as TGTGCCAGCAGCGTGGACAGCGGGGCAGATACGCAGTATTTT.

The J gene is TRBJ2-3, the V gene TRBV5-4; D gene uncertain. CDR1 and CDR2 from the germline V gene are SGHNT and YYREEE (reference sequence). V was shortened by 4 bases and J by 2 bases, with 8 bases between the two germline ends. The CDR3 contains 13 residues. The CDR3 spells CASSPVNTDTQYF. The CDR3 nucleotides are TGTGCCAGCAGCCCAGTAAACACAGATACGCAGTATTTT.